This T cell receptor (beta chain) stems from a study of T cells in women clearing cervical HPV infection. Remarks on this clone: The CDR3 end is not reached by the read, which stops 3 residues before it; the germline J gene fills it in.

Sequencing was performed with immunoSEQ multiplex PCR; in TCRdb, only in-frame clones are kept and a portion is missing. In total, the table holds 45,000 to 50,000 clones. Germline-derived CDR1 and CDR2 are GTSNPN and SVGIG (reference sequence). V lost 5 bases and J lost 0, with 13 bases in between. This CDR3 is built from 14 residues. Sequenced input: blood buffy coat. This receptor was identified in a woman aged 18-70 years with a cervical HPV16 infection that either progressed to CIN3+ or cleared (not recorded which). This chain joins TRBV30 and TRBJ1-2, with D hard to call. The CDR3 spells CAWRKTPTNYGYTF. CDR3 bases read: TGTGCCTGGCGTAAGACACCGACTAACTATGGC.